This T cell receptor beta chain was recorded in a study of T cells in tuberculosis. Some clones are missing from TCRdb's copy, which holds only in-frame ones; the method was immunoSEQ multiplex PCR. The sample holds tens of thousands of clones; under 95% are singletons and the top ten take 7%. Germline CDR1 SGHTS, CDR2 YDEGEE. The CDR3 totals 17 residues. V was shortened by 0 bases and J by 2 bases, with 15 bases between the two germline ends. Time point meaning: new active TB diagnosis, blood taken before or within 7 days of starting treatment. This clone is a singleton in its sample. The chain is built from TRBV5-8 and TRBJ1-5; D is possibly TRBD1 (6 bases). The sample in question was PBMCs, obtained at tuberculosis diagnosis. This sequence was found in an adult with tuberculosis. Some clones in this sample may be carry-over from other donors' samples. CDR3 region: CASSLAGTSLGNQPQHF. CDR3 bases: TGTGCCAGCAGCTTGGCCGGGACATCATTGGGCAATCAGCCCCAGCATTTT.